Listed below are T cell receptor beta chains from one sample, sequenced in a study of identical twins. TCRdb passed the 5' RACE reads through MiXCR, listing each CDR3 protein once. There are about 490,000 distinct CDR3 sequences in the sample; 15% occur only once, and around 0.4% lies in the top ten. In addition, the sample was reused for a study of yellow fever vaccine responses in identical twins.

The specimen sequenced was CD4+ T cells sorted from blood. These receptors all stem from a woman aged 18-30 years in good health. Each CDR3 is given with its conserved first and last residue. Each record gives: V gene, CDR3 protein.

TRBV20-1 CSAPGHNEKLFF
TRBV24-1 CATPGLLGRKKVGVETQYF
TRBV5-1 CASSLTAGVNEQFF
TRBV7-2 CASSERQNTGELFF
TRBV18 CASSPQDGAQETQYF
TRBV4-1 CASSQQGLAGVEQYF
TRBV27 CASRGRNQETQYF
TRBV12-3/TRBV12-4 CASSLVRWDGCAGEAYNEQFF
TRBV24-1 CATSDLGQGEGNEQFF
TRBV20-1 CSASQTSRRVFEQFF
TRBV11-2 CASRELGSLGYEQYF
TRBV19 CASSIFSYNEQFF
TRBV10-3 CAISGRLTAGNEQFF
TRBV7-9 CASSLELGEHGEFF
TRBV10-3 CAISRTSGRKPPYEQYF
TRBV29-1 CSAHGGTRGNTEAFF
TRBV5-1 CASSLSPAASSYNEQFF
TRBV20-1 CSASWEDTQYF
TRBV28 CASNAPSLETQYF
TRBV10-3 CASGTGVDTEAFF
TRBV5-1 CASQTGPSYEQYF
TRBV10-2 CASISPMTPKGADTQYF
TRBV12-3/TRBV12-4 CASSLACSSGSSCEQYF
TRBV7-9 CASSLVGTSGRRYNEQFF